Listed below are T cell receptor beta chains from one sample, sequenced in a study of cytomegalovirus exposure and HLA in healthy donors. TCRdb keeps only in-frame clones here, not all; method: immunoSEQ multiplex PCR. This repertoire shows around 190,000 clones, around 83% found once; its top ten account for about 1.7%. The sample comprised PBMCs. The origin of the receptors is a man in his forties in good health and CMV-seropositive. Each CDR3 is given with its conserved first and last residue. The D gene is left open where the match is weak. A row's size may be missing; if present it is once, few, many or a size class.

V: TRBV28
size: once
J: TRBJ2-5
D: TRBD2
DNA: TGTGCCAGCAGTGAATCTAGCGGGAGCCGTGAGCAGTACTTC
CDR3: CASSESSGSREQYF

V: TRBV5-6
size: .
J: TRBJ1-5
D: .
DNA: TGTGCCAGCAGCTTGGAGGGGCTGAATCAGCCCCAGCATTTT
CDR3: CASSLEGLNQPQHF

V: TRBV5-1
size: once
J: TRBJ1-5
D: .
DNA: TGCGCCAGCAGCTCGGACGGGAATAGCAATCAGCCCCAGCATTTT
CDR3: CASSSDGNSNQPQHF

V: TRBV7-9
size: .
J: TRBJ1-4
D: .
DNA: TGTGCCAGCAGCTTAGCCGGCGGGGGCCTTGAAAAACTGTTTTTT
CDR3: CASSLAGGGLEKLFF

V: TRBV18
size: .
J: TRBJ1-4
D: .
DNA: TGTGCCAGCTCACCACGTAGCGGGGAAAAACTGTTTTTT
CDR3: CASSPRSGEKLFF

V: TRBV28
size: .
J: TRBJ2-7
D: TRBD2
DNA: TGTGCCACCTCCGGGGGGGCCCGAGAGTACGAGCAGTACTTC
CDR3: CATSGGAREYEQYF

V: TRBV19
size: .
J: TRBJ2-7
D: TRBD1
DNA: TGTGCCAGTAGTAGGGGGACAGGGGATGCCTACGAGCAGTACTTC
CDR3: CASSRGTGDAYEQYF

V: TRBV7-2
size: .
J: TRBJ1-2
D: TRBD1
DNA: TGTGCCAGCACTTATCGAACAGGGGCCTCCTATGGCTACACCTTC
CDR3: CASTYRTGASYGYTF

V: TRBV9
size: few
J: TRBJ2-1
D: .
DNA: TGTGCCAGCAGCGTAGACGGGAGTACATACAATGAGCAGTTCTTC
CDR3: CASSVDGSTYNEQFF

V: TRBV7-2
size: .
J: TRBJ2-7
D: TRBD2
DNA: TGTGCCAGCAGCCCTCGGGAGGGAGTAGCTGGGTCGGGGGAGCAGTACTTC
CDR3: CASSPREGVAGSGEQYF

V: TRBV7-9
size: .
J: TRBJ2-1
D: TRBD2
DNA: TGTGCCAGCAGCTCCAAGACTAGCGGGAGTGGTGAGCAGTTCTTC
CDR3: CASSSKTSGSGEQFF

V: TRBV6-1
size: .
J: TRBJ1-1
D: .
DNA: TGTGCCAGCAGCCTAGAGAACACTGAAGCTTTCTTT
CDR3: CASSLENTEAFF

V: TRBV2
size: .
J: TRBJ2-7
D: .
DNA: TGTGCCGCATTCTCGATTCTGGAGGGGTCCTACGAGCAGTACTTC
CDR3: CAAFSILEGSYEQYF

V: TRBV2
size: few
J: TRBJ1-5
D: .
DNA: TGTGCCAGCACCGGACACAATAGCAATCAGCCCCAGCATTTT
CDR3: CASTGHNSNQPQHF

V: TRBV5-1
size: few
J: TRBJ1-2
D: TRBD1
DNA: TGCGCCAGCAGCGTACAGGGGGCGCGGGGCTACACCTTC
CDR3: CASSVQGARGYTF

V: TRBV5-5
size: .
J: TRBJ2-5
D: .
DNA: TGTGCCAGCAGCTTGGTGGCAGCGGAGACCCAGTACTTC
CDR3: CASSLVAAETQYF

V: TRBV13
size: .
J: TRBJ1-2
D: .
DNA: TGTGCCAGCAGACCTACAGGTGTCTATGGCTACACCTTC
CDR3: CASRPTGVYGYTF

V: TRBV19
size: .
J: TRBJ1-1
D: .
DNA: TGTGCCAGTAGTGGGGGCCTATGGAACACTGAAGCTTTCTTT
CDR3: CASSGGLWNTEAFF

V: TRBV9
size: .
J: TRBJ2-2
D: TRBD2
DNA: TGTGCCAGCAGCGTTCGGCTTTTAGCGGGAGTGGGCACCGGGGAGCTGTTTTTT
CDR3: CASSVRLLAGVGTGELFF

V: TRBV18
size: .
J: TRBJ1-5
D: TRBD1
DNA: TGTGCCAGCTCCCCCGGACAGGGCAATCAGCCCCAGCATTTT
CDR3: CASSPGQGNQPQHF

V: TRBV4-1
size: .
J: TRBJ1-4
D: TRBD1
DNA: TGCGCCAGCAGCCAGGATGCACAGGGGGCGGCTAATGAAAAACTGTTTTTT
CDR3: CASSQDAQGAANEKLFF

V: TRBV7-9
size: .
J: TRBJ2-7
D: TRBD1
DNA: TGTGCCAGCAGCTCGCCCGGGACAGGATACGACGAGCAGTACTTC
CDR3: CASSSPGTGYDEQYF

V: TRBV9
size: .
J: TRBJ1-2
D: TRBD1
DNA: TGTGCCAGCAGCGTAGCTACTGGGACAGGGGCGGGCTACACCTTC
CDR3: CASSVATGTGAGYTF

V: TRBV6-1
size: .
J: TRBJ2-7
D: TRBD1
DNA: TGTGCCACCAACAGGGGGCCCAGCGCCTACGAGCAGTACTTC
CDR3: CATNRGPSAYEQYF

V: TRBV5-5
size: .
J: TRBJ2-3
D: TRBD2
DNA: TGTGCCAGCAGCTTCCGACTAGCGGGAGGTTCCACAGATACGCAGTATTTT
CDR3: CASSFRLAGGSTDTQYF

V: TRBV5-6
size: .
J: TRBJ2-1
D: TRBD2
DNA: TGTGCCAGCAGCCGACTAGCGGGAGGATACGATGAGCAGTTCTTC
CDR3: CASSRLAGGYDEQFF

V: TRBV28
size: few
J: TRBJ2-5
D: .
DNA: TGTGCCAGCAGTTTTCTCGGTTTTACTGAAGAGACCCAGTACTTC
CDR3: CASSFLGFTEETQYF

V: TRBV9
size: .
J: TRBJ2-7
D: .
DNA: TGTGCCAGCAGCGTAGGCAGGGGTTCCTACGAGCAGTACTTC
CDR3: CASSVGRGSYEQYF

V: TRBV7-2
size: few
J: TRBJ2-7
D: TRBD2
DNA: TGTGCCAGCAGCACCGGACTAGCGGGAGTCGACGAGCAGTACTTC
CDR3: CASSTGLAGVDEQYF

V: TRBV21-1
size: once
J: TRBJ2-7
D: .
DNA: TGTGCCAGTAGCTACGGCCCAGCGTGGGAGCAGTACTTC
CDR3: CASSYGPAWEQYF

V: TRBV7-9
size: once
J: TRBJ1-2
D: TRBD1
DNA: TGTGCCAGCAGCTCCATCGACAGGGCGGGTGGCTACACCTTC
CDR3: CASSSIDRAGGYTF

V: TRBV11-3
size: few
J: TRBJ2-7
D: TRBD1
DNA: TGTGCCAGCAGCCGTGGACAGGGCCGCTCCTACGAGCAGTACTTC
CDR3: CASSRGQGRSYEQYF

V: TRBV15
size: .
J: TRBJ1-4
D: .
DNA: TGTGCCACCAGGAGGAACAGGGATCTTAATGAAAAACTGTTTTTT
CDR3: CATRRNRDLNEKLFF

V: TRBV7-6
size: .
J: TRBJ2-2
D: .
DNA: TGTGCCAGCAGCTTAGGAGTAGGGAGGACCGGGGAGCTGTTTTTT
CDR3: CASSLGVGRTGELFF